These T cell receptor beta chains were read from a single sample in a study of Ad26.COV2.S vaccination and SARS-CoV-2 variants. TCRdb's copy holds only in-frame clones and misses some; the assay was immunoSEQ multiplex PCR. The data contain fewer than 900,000 clones, 89% of them seen just once; the ten biggest clones take up about 1.5%. The source material was peripheral blood, sampled in a trial of Ad26.COV2.S vaccine versus placebo. These receptors all stem from a person between 18 and 60 years old who received the Ad26.COV2.S COVID-19 vaccine or a placebo. CDR3s leave out the opening cysteine and the closing phenylalanine or tryptophan. The order of the fields is J gene, V gene, CDR3 protein.

J gene: TRBJ2-5; V gene: TRBV19; CDR3 protein: ASTVGTAQETQY
J gene: TRBJ1-1; V gene: TRBV2; CDR3 protein: ASRSGQTGTEAF
J gene: TRBJ1-6; V gene: TRBV27; CDR3 protein: AIKGVNSPLH
J gene: TRBJ2-7; V gene: TRBV6-5; CDR3 protein: ASSFTTSGGREQY
J gene: TRBJ2-7; V gene: TRBV10-3; CDR3 protein: AITPGTGGLYEQY
J gene: TRBJ1-1; V gene: TRBV4-2; CDR3 protein: ASSHAGLGMNTEAF
J gene: TRBJ1-2; V gene: TRBV18; CDR3 protein: ASSPPDGRAYGYT
J gene: TRBJ1-1; V gene: TRBV18; CDR3 protein: ASSPLGMNTEAF
J gene: TRBJ1-5; V gene: TRBV4-2; CDR3 protein: ASSQAANLGPQH
J gene: TRBJ1-5; V gene: TRBV19; CDR3 protein: ASSIPFAEGNQPQH
J gene: TRBJ1-4; V gene: TRBV19; CDR3 protein: ASSLGRSVEKLF
J gene: TRBJ2-7; V gene: TRBV10-1; CDR3 protein: ASSPGTGAYEQY
J gene: TRBJ2-3; V gene: TRBV19; CDR3 protein: ASSGLGQGFTDTQY
J gene: TRBJ1-2; V gene: TRBV27; CDR3 protein: ASSLGLGSNYGYT
J gene: TRBJ1-6; V gene: TRBV30; CDR3 protein: AWKVPGPSSYNSPLH
J gene: TRBJ1-1; V gene: TRBV5-1; CDR3 protein: ASSLAMETEAF
J gene: TRBJ2-1; V gene: TRBV2; CDR3 protein: ASSLDRVREQF
J gene: TRBJ1-2; V gene: TRBV18; CDR3 protein: ASSPPGQYNYGYT
J gene: TRBJ2-2; V gene: TRBV30; CDR3 protein: AWSETNTGELF
J gene: TRBJ1-2; V gene: TRBV18; CDR3 protein: ASSSNRTGVVGYGYT
J gene: TRBJ1-5; V gene: TRBV18; CDR3 protein: ASSPGSNQPQH
J gene: TRBJ1-3; V gene: TRBV30; CDR3 protein: AWGSTGGNTIY
J gene: TRBJ2-5; V gene: TRBV25-1; CDR3 protein: ASQHSAAQY
J gene: TRBJ2-7; V gene: TRBV6-1; CDR3 protein: ASSEAEVLPYEQY
J gene: TRBJ2-1; V gene: TRBV12-3/TRBV12-4; CDR3 protein: ASRTSDNEQF
J gene: TRBJ2-5; V gene: TRBV29-1; CDR3 protein: SVEDLMTELQETQY
J gene: TRBJ1-5; V gene: TRBV19; CDR3 protein: ASSIVLTLPGQPQH
J gene: TRBJ1-1; V gene: TRBV2; CDR3 protein: ATQRKTGTNTEAF
J gene: TRBJ2-1; V gene: TRBV7-9; CDR3 protein: ASRKGLAGVGQF
J gene: TRBJ2-7; V gene: TRBV18; CDR3 protein: ASSLLAGQSYEQY
J gene: TRBJ1-5; V gene: TRBV6-5; CDR3 protein: ASSFLRNQPQH
J gene: TRBJ2-7; V gene: TRBV7-6; CDR3 protein: ASSSSGWPGEQY
J gene: TRBJ2-7; V gene: TRBV15; CDR3 protein: ATSRDPGASYEQY
J gene: TRBJ1-4; V gene: TRBV6-2/TRBV6-3; CDR3 protein: ASSYSRTATNEKLF
J gene: TRBJ1-5; V gene: TRBV21-1; CDR3 protein: ASSKGHNSNQPQH
J gene: TRBJ1-1; V gene: TRBV6-9; CDR3 protein: ASSYPRTGERKAF
J gene: TRBJ1-5; V gene: TRBV30; CDR3 protein: AWSGPGQPQH
J gene: TRBJ2-5; V gene: TRBV11-2; CDR3 protein: ASSLMGLRETQY
J gene: TRBJ2-2; V gene: TRBV5-5; CDR3 protein: ASSFNLPGQANTGELF
J gene: TRBJ1-4; V gene: TRBV4-2; CDR3 protein: ASSQVGTGDEKLF
J gene: TRBJ1-1; V gene: TRBV18; CDR3 protein: ASSPLVAGNTEAF
J gene: TRBJ2-3; V gene: TRBV29-1; CDR3 protein: SVEEWGSRGSDTQY
J gene: TRBJ1-5; V gene: TRBV12-3/TRBV12-4; CDR3 protein: ASRQGGNQPQH
J gene: TRBJ2-1; V gene: TRBV11-2; CDR3 protein: ASSRDRGTYNEQF
J gene: TRBJ2-7; V gene: TRBV7-9; CDR3 protein: ASSLEDLEASYEQY
J gene: TRBJ2-3; V gene: TRBV4-1; CDR3 protein: ASSTQAGPTDTQY
J gene: TRBJ2-3; V gene: TRBV15; CDR3 protein: ATSRDRTGAFTDTQY
J gene: TRBJ2-1; V gene: TRBV9; CDR3 protein: ASSVGGASYNEQF
J gene: TRBJ2-1; V gene: TRBV10-1; CDR3 protein: ASSEDLAGNNEQF
J gene: TRBJ1-6; V gene: TRBV15; CDR3 protein: ATRVRGYNSPLH
J gene: TRBJ2-3; V gene: TRBV6-5; CDR3 protein: ASKGGSVDTQY
J gene: TRBJ1-3; V gene: TRBV5-1; CDR3 protein: ASSADDRGRNTIY
J gene: TRBJ1-2; V gene: TRBV5-1; CDR3 protein: ASSLGAGYT
J gene: TRBJ1-6; V gene: TRBV19; CDR3 protein: ASRTSGGLDSPLH
J gene: TRBJ1-2; V gene: TRBV29-1; CDR3 protein: SVGGTGDGYT